This T cell receptor beta chain was recovered during a study of vaccination effects on CD4 cells after COVID-19. Expansion with viral peptide pools was applied to antigen-specific CD4+ T cells by the ViraFEST assay prior to sequencing. An approximately 10-day culture period preceded the isolation of CD4+ T cells. The cohort was immunized with two doses of either the BNT162b2 or mRNA-1273 vaccine. Here immunoSEQ multiplex PCR was the method, and the copy in TCRdb shows in-frame clones only, minus some. Here the sample spans fewer than 35,000 clones, approximately 79% being singletons. Broader study findings: Cross-reactivity with common cold coronaviruses was shown by only 1 of 255 vaccine-induced clones in healthy vaccinees. Few convalescent patients, and no early post-infection timepoints, were available to the study.

Remarks on this clone: Its target is unknown.

Looked up from germline, CDR1 is SEHNR and CDR2 is FQNEAQ (reference sequence). This CDR3 comprises 16 residues. V lost 1 base and J lost 0, with 12 bases in between. The receptor was isolated from a human donor who received a COVID-19 vaccine. Some clones in this sample may be carry-over from other donors' samples. The gene calls are TRBV7-9 and TRBJ2-5, with D perhaps TRBD2 (6 bases). The sequenced sample was CD4+ T cells from PBMCs cultured with SARS-CoV-2 spike peptides, obtained after COVID-19 vaccination. CDR3 region: CASSLGLGGYQETQYF. In DNA form, the CDR3 reads TGTGCCAGCAGCTTAGGTCTGGGGGGTTACCAAGAGACCCAGTACTTC.